This note documents a single T cell receptor beta chain sequence. Its antigen remains unknown. This sample is part of a study of cytotoxic CD8 clonotypes in ibrutinib-treated CLL. Overall study: Overall, about 25 responses were partial and 2 complete; following median 68 months, about 15 patients stayed remitted and about 12 progressed. Study results and limitations: Progressing patients had sampling times that differed from those of sustained-remission patients. Clonality went higher at ibrutinib response and then dropped back toward baseline at progression.

This table comes from immunoSEQ multiplex PCR, and its TCRdb copy is limited to in-frame clones, with some not included. The data show roughly 150,000 clones, approximately 80% seen once. Germline lookup yields CDR1 MNHEY and CDR2 SVGAGI. The V end was cut by 7 bases, the J end by 3 bases, with 12 bases between. This CDR3 has 13 residues. This specimen was PBMCs, taken after 24 months of ibrutinib treatment. The TCR was taken from a human donor with chronic lymphocytic leukemia. The chain carries TRBV6-5 and TRBJ1-1, with D unresolved. CDR3: CASKTTVDTEAFF. Here the CDR3 DNA reads TGTGCCAGCAAAACAACAGTGGACACTGAAGCTTTCTTT.